This T cell receptor beta chain was identified during a study of blood T cells in healthy people across ages. Study-wide results and limits: Aged donors had fewer naive CD4+ cells and lower diversity than long-lived donors.

Comment on this clonotype: Its antigen is undetermined.

Next came a second PCR, run for about 7 to 12 cycles, which used a sample-barcoded 5' primer along with a J-beta primer mix. TCRdb redid the calling of the 5' RACE reads with MiXCR, one entry per CDR3 protein. The sample holds about 1.1 million distinct CDR3 sequences; approximately 38% are singletons and the top ten take about an eighth. Sequencing was done on a sample of blood. This TCR was recovered from a man aged 18-30 years in good health.

The CDR3 DNA is TGTGCCAGCAGCGTAGGGGCCACAGGCCTGAACACTGAAGCTTTCTTT. It yields the protein CASSVGATGLNTEAFF. J is TRBJ1-1 and V is TRBV9; possibly TRBD1 for D (5 bases). The CDR3 is 16 residues long. Germline V gene data show CDR1 as SGDLS and CDR2 as YYNGEE. With 0 bases removed from V and 0 bases from J, the gap between germline ends came to 12 bases.